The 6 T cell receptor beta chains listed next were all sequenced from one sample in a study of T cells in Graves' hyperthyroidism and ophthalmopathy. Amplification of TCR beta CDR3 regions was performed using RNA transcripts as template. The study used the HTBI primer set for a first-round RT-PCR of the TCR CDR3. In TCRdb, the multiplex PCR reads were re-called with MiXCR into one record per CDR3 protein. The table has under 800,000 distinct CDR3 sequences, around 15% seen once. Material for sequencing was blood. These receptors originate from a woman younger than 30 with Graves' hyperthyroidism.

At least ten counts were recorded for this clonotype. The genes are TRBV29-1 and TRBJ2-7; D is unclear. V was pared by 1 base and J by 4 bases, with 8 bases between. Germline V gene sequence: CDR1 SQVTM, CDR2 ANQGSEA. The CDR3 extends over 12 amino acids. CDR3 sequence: CSVEGEPYEQYF. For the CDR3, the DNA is TGCAGCGTTGAAGGAGAGCCTTACGAGCAGTACTTC.

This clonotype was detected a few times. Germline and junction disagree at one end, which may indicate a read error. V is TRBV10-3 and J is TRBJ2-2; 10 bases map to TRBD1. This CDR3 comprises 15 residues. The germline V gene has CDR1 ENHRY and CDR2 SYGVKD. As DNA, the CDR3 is TGTGCCACACGGGGGGGACAGGGGAACACCGGGAAGCTGTTTTTT. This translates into CATRGGQGNTGKLFF.

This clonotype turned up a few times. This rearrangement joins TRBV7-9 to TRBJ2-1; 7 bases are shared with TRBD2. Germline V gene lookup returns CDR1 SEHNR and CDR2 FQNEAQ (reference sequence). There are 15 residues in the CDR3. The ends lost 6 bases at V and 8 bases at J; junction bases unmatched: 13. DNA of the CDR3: TGTGCCAGCAGTTCAAATAGCGGGTGGATCGATGAGCAGTTCTTC. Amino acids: CASSSNSGWIDEQFF.

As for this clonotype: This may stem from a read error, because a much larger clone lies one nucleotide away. The DNA for the CDR3 is TGTGCCAGCAGTTTGACAGGGGTGCCTAGTTCACCCCTCCACTTT. Its protein is CASSLTGVPSSPLHF. The chain carries TRBV27 and TRBJ1-6; 8 bases agree with TRBD1. With V trimmed by 3 bases and J by 9 bases, 7 bases remained unmatched. The CDR3 covers 15 residues. Germline values: CDR1 MNHEY, CDR2 SMNVEV (reference sequence).

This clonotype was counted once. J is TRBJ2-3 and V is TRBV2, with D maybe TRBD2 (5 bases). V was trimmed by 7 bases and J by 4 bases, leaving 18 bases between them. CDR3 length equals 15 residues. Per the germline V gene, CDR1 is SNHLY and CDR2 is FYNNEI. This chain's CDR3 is CASTVRLADSDTQYF. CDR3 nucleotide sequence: TGTGCCAGCACAGTTCGCCTAGCCGATTCAGATACGCAGTATTTT.

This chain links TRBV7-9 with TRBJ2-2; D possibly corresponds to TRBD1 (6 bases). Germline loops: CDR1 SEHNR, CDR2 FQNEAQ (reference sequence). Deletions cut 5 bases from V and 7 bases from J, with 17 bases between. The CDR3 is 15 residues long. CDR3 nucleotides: TGTGCCAGCAGCGCGCGAGGGGGTGAAGGCGGGGAGCTGTTTTTT. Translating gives CASSARGGEGGELFF.